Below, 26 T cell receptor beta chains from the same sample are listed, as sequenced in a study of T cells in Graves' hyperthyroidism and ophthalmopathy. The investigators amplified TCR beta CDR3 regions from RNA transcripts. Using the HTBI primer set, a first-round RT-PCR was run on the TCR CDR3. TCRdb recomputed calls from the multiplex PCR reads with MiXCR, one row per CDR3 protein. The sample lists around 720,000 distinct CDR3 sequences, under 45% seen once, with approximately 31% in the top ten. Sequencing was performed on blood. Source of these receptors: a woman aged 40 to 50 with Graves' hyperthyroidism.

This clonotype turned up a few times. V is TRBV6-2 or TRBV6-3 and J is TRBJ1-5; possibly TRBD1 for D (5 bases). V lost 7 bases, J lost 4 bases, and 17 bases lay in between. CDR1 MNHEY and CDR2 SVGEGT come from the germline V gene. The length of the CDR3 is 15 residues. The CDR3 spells CASTRDPLPNQPQHF. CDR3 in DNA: TGTGCCAGCACCAGGGATCCCCTCCCAAATCAGCCCCAGCATTTT.

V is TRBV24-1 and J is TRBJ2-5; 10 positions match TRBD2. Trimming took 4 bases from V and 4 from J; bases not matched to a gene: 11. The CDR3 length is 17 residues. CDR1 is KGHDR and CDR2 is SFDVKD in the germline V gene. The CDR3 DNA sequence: TGTGCCACCAGTGACGGACCCAGCGGGGGGGCCGCAGAGACCCAGTACTTC. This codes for CATSDGPSGGAAETQYF.

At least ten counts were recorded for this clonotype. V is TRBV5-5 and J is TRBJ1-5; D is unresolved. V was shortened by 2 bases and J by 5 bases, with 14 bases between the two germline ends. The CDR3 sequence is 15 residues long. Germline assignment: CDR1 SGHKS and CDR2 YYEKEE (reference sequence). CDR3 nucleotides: TGTGCCAGCAGCTTAATCCCAGGAGGAGATCAGCCCCAGCATTTT. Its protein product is CASSLIPGGDQPQHF. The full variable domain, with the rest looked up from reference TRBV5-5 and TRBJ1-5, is DAGVTQSPTHLIKTRGQQVTLRCSPISGHKSVSWYQQVLGQGPQFIFQYYEKEERGRGNFPDRFSARQFPNYSSELNVNALLLGDSALYLCASSLIPGGDQPQHFGDGTRLSIL.

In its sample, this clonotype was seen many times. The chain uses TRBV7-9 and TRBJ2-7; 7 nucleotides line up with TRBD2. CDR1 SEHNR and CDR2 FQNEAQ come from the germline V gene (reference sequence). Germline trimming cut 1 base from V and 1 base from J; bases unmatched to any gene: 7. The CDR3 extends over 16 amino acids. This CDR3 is CASSLVSGLPSYEQYF. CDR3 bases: TGTGCCAGCAGCTTAGTTTCGGGACTACCGTCCTACGAGCAGTACTTC.

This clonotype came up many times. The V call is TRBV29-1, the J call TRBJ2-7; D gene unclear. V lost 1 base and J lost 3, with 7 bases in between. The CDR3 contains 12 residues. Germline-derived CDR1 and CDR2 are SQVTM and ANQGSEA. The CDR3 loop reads CSVEVAVYEQYF. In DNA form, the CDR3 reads TGCAGCGTTGAAGTAGCAGTCTACGAGCAGTACTTC.

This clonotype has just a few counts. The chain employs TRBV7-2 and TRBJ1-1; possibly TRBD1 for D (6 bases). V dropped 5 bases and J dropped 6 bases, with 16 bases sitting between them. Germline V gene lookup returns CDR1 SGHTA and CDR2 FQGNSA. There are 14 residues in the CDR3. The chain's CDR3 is CASSVGGGTPEAFF. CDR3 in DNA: TGTGCCAGCAGCGTAGGAGGGGGAACCCCTGAAGCTTTCTTT. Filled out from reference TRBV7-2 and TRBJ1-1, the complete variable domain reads GAGVSQSPSNKVTEKGKDVELRCDPISGHTALYWYRQSLGQGLEFLIYFQGNSAPDKSGLPSDRFSAERTGGSVSTLTIQRTQQEDSAVYLCASSVGGGTPEAFFGQGTRLTVV.

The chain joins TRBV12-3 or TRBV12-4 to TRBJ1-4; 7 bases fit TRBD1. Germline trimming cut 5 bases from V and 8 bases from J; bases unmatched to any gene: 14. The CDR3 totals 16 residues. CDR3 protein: CASSKRPTGSGEKLFF. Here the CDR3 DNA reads TGTGCCAGCAGTAAACGACCGACAGGGTCCGGAGAAAAACTGTTTTTT.

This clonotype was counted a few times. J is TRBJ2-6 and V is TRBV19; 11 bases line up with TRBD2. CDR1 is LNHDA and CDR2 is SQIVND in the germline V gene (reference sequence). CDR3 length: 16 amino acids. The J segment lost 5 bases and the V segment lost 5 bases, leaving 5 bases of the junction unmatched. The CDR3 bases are TGTGCCAGTAGTGCCGTGACTAGCGGGAGGGCCAACGTCCTGACTTTC. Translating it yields CASSAVTSGRANVLTF.

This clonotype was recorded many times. This chain's CDR3 is CATSDWITNTEAFF. The CDR3 bases are TGTGCCACCAGTGATTGGATCACGAACACTGAAGCTTTCTTT. The V gene is TRBV24-1, the J gene TRBJ1-1; D unresolved. The CDR3 length is 14 residues. V gave up 2 bases and J gave up 1 base, with 7 bases separating them. In germline, CDR1 is KGHDR, CDR2 SFDVKD.

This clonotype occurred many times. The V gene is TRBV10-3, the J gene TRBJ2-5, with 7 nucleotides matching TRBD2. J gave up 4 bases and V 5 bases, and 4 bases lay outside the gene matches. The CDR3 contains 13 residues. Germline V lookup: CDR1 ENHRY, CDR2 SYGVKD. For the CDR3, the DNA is TGTGCCATCAGTAGGGAGGGAATAGAGACCCAGTACTTC. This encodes CAISREGIETQYF.

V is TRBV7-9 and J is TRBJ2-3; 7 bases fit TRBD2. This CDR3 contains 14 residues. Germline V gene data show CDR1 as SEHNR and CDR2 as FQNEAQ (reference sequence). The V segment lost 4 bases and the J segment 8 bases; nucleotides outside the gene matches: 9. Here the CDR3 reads CASSSGLDSSTQYF. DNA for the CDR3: TGTGCCAGCAGCTCCGGACTAGATTCTAGTACGCAGTATTTT.

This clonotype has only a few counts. For the CDR3, the DNA is TGTGCCAGCAGTTTAACACCAGGGGTAAACACTGAAGCTTTCTTT. It specifies CASSLTPGVNTEAFF. The chain carries TRBV6-5 and TRBJ1-1; D perhaps matches TRBD1 (6 bases). The V gene's germline CDR1 is MNHEY and CDR2 SVGAGI. Trimming cost V 4 bases and J 2 bases, with 14 bases left between them. The CDR3 covers 15 residues.

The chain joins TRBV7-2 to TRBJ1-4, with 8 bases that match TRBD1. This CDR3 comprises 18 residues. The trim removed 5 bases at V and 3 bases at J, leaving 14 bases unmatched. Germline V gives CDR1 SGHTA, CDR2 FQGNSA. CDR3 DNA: TGTGCCAGCAGCGCCGGCTGGGTAGGACAGGGCTCTAATGAAAAACTGTTTTTT. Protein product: CASSAGWVGQGSNEKLFF.

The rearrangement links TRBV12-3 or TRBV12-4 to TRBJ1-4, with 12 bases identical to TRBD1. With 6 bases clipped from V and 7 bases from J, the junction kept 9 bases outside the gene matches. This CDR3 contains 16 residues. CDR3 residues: CASSPGQGASSEKLFF. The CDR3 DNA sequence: TGTGCCAGCAGCCCGGGACAGGGGGCGTCTAGTGAAAAACTGTTTTTT.

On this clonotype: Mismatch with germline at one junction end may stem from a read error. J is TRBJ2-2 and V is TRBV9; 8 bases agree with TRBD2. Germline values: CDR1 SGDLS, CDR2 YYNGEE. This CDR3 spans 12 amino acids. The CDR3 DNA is TGTGCCAGCAGCGTAGGTAGCGGGGAGCAGTTTTTT. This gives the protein CASSVGSGEQFF.

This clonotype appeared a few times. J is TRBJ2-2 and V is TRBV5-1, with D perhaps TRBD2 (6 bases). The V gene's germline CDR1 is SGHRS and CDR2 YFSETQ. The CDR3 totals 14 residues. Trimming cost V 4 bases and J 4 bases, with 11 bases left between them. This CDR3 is CASSPLEGTGELFF. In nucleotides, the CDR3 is TGCGCCAGCAGCCCCCTGGAGGGCACCGGGGAGCTGTTTTTT.

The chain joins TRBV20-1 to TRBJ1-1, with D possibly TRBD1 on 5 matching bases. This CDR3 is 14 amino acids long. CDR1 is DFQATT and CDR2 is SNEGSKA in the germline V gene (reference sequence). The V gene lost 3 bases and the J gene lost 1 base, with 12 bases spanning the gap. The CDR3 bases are TGCAGTGCTAGCTGGGGCATGCCGAACACTGAAGCTTTCTTT. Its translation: CSASWGMPNTEAFF.

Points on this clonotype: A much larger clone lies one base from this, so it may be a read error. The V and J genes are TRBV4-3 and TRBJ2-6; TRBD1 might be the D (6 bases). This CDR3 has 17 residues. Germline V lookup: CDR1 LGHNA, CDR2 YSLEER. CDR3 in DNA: TGCCCCAGCAGCCAAGATCAGGCAGGGGCTGGGGCCAACGTCCTGACTTTC. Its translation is CPSSQDQAGAGANVLTF.

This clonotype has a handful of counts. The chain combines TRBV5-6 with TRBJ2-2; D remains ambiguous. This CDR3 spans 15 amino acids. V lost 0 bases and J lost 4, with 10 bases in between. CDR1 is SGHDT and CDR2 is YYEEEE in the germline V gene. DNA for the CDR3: TGTGCCAGCAGCTTGGGCGGCCACGTCACCGGGGAGCTGTTTTTT. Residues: CASSLGGHVTGELFF.

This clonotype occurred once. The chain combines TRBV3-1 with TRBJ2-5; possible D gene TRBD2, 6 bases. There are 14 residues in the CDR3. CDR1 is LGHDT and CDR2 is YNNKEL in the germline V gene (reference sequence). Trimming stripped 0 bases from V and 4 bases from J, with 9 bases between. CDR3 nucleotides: TGTGCCAGCAGCCAAGATCCGGGACTAGAGACCCAGTACTTC. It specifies CASSQDPGLETQYF.

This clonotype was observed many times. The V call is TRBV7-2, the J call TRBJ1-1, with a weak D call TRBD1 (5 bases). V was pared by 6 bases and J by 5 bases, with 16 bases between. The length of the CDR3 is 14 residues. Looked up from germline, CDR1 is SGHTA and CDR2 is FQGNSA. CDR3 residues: CASRNMGGTTEAFF. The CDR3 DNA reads TGTGCCAGCAGGAACATGGGGGGTACGACTGAAGCTTTCTTT.

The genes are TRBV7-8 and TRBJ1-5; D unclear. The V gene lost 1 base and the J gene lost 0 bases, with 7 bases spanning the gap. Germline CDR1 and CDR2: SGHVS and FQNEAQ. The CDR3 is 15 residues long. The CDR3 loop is CASSLVSFSNQPQHF. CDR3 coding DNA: TGTGCCAGCAGCTTAGTCAGTTTTAGCAATCAGCCCCAGCATTTT.

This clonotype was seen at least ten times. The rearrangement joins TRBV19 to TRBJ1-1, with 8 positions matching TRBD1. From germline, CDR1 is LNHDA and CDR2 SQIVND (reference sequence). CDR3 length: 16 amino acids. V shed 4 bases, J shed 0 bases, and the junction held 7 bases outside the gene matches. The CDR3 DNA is TGTGCCAGTAGTACCCCGACAGGGGCAATGAACACTGAAGCTTTCTTT. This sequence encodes CASSTPTGAMNTEAFF.

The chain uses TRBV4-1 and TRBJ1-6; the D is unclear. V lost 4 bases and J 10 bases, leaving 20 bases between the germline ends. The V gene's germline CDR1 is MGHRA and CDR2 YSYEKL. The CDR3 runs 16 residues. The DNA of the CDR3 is TGCGCCAGCAGCCTTATGGCGGCCGCGGAGGGATCACCCCTCCACTTT. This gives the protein CASSLMAAAEGSPLHF.

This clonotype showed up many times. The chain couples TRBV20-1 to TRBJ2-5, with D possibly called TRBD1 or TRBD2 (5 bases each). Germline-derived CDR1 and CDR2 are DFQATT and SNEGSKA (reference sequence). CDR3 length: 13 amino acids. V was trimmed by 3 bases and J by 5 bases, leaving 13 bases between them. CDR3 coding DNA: TGCAGTGCTAGGACTGGGACGGGGGAGACCCAGTACTTC. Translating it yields CSARTGTGETQYF.

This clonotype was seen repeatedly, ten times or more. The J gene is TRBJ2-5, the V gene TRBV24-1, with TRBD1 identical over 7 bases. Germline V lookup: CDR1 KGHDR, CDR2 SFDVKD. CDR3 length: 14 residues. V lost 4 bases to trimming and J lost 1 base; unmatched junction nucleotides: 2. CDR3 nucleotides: TGTGCCACCAGTGACTACAGGGGCCAAGAGACCCAGTACTTC. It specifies CATSDYRGQETQYF.